Each of the 25 T cell receptor beta chains below was sequenced from the same sample in a study of shared T cell receptors in the human thymus. The assay was immunoSEQ multiplex PCR, and TCRdb's table has in-frame clones only and misses some. This table holds about 660,000 clones, 70% to 90% found once. The same sample was also used in a study of human thymus T cells.

Sequencing was done on a sample of thymocytes. The receptors stem from a boy under two years old with a congenital heart defect.

The chain uses TRBV10-2 and TRBJ2-1; TRBD2 matches 9 bases. Per the germline V gene, CDR1 is WSHSY and CDR2 is SAAADI. CDR3 length equals 17 residues. Trimming removed 11 bases from V and 5 bases from J; junction bases left unmatched: 19. The CDR3 coding sequence is TGCGCCGGGGGGGGAGTAGCGGGAGCCCTCCAACACAATGAGCAGTTCTTC. It specifies CAGGGVAGALQHNEQFF.

This clone was picked up a small number of times. V and J are TRBV29-1 and TRBJ1-3; D is ambiguous. V shed 4 bases and J shed 0 bases, with 10 bases lying between them. CDR1 is SQVTM and CDR2 is ANQGSEA in the germline V gene. The CDR3 runs to 14 residues. CDR3 bases: TGCAGCGTTGTTTCCTCACTCTCTGGAAACACCATATATTTT. It specifies CSVVSSLSGNTIYF.

The rearrangement links TRBV13 to TRBJ1-1, with D perhaps matching TRBD1 (5 bases). Trimming removed 0 bases from V and 1 base from J, with 9 bases in between. CDR1 PRHDT and CDR2 FYEKMQ come from the germline V gene (reference sequence). The length of the CDR3 is 15 residues. The CDR3 region has the DNA TGTGCCAGCAGCTTAGGTTTAGACAGGAACACTGAAGCTTTCTTT. Translating it yields CASSLGLDRNTEAFF.

The chain uses TRBV6-6 and TRBJ1-5; 7 bases agree with TRBD1. The V segment lost 6 bases and the J segment 8 bases; nucleotides outside the gene matches: 13. There are 15 residues in the CDR3. Germline V gives CDR1 MNHNY, CDR2 SVGAGI (reference sequence). The CDR3, as DNA: TGTGCCAGCAGCCTAAAAAGGACAGGCGTTGAGCCCCAGCATTTT. As protein: CASSLKRTGVEPQHF.

The chain combines TRBV2 with TRBJ2-7, with a possible D match to TRBD1 (6 bases). Between the trimmed V and J ends, which lost 9 bases and 3 bases, there was a span of 18 bases. CDR1 is SNHLY, CDR2 FYNNEI, per germline. The CDR3 has 14 amino acids. CDR3 DNA: TGTGCCAGTTCCTACGGGACACTCATCTACGAGCAGTACTTC. Translating gives CASSYGTLIYEQYF.

This sequence joins TRBV5-8 and TRBJ2-7; TRBD1 agrees at 9 bases. The V and J ends lost 4 bases and 5 bases, in that order; junction bases with no gene match: 7. Germline V CDR1 and CDR2: SGHTS, YDEGEE. The CDR3 consists of 14 residues. The CDR3 loop reads CASSPGTGFNEQYF. DNA for the CDR3: TGTGCCAGCAGCCCCGGGACAGGGTTCAACGAGCAGTACTTC.

This clone was counted a few times. This chain joins TRBV18 and TRBJ1-2; D is undetermined. This CDR3 spans 15 amino acids. V lost 4 bases and J 1 base, leaving 13 bases between the germline ends. Germline lookup yields CDR1 KGHSH and CDR2 LQKENI. CDR3 DNA: TGTGCCAGCTCACTTAGGCCCACAGATAACTATGGCTACACCTTC. Protein sequence: CASSLRPTDNYGYTF.

The chain employs TRBV2 and TRBJ1-1, with 7 bases matching TRBD1. Germline V gives CDR1 SNHLY, CDR2 FYNNEI. J lost 0 bases, V lost 8 bases, and 3 bases had no gene match. The CDR3 is 13 amino acids. CDR3 in amino acids: CASSGTVNTEAFF. The CDR3 DNA reads as TGTGCCAGCTCCGGGACAGTGAACACTGAAGCTTTCTTT. The variable domain in full, completed from reference TRBV2 and TRBJ1-1, reads EPEVTQTPSHQVTQMGQEVILRCVPISNHLYFYWYRQILGQKVEFLVSFYNNEISEKSEIFDDQFSVERPDGSNFTLKIRSTKLEDSAMYFCASSGTVNTEAFFGQGTRLTVV.

The rearrangement uses TRBV5-1 and TRBJ1-1; 7 bases line up with TRBD1. Trimming cost V 3 bases and J 0 bases; bases outside gene matches: 2. From germline, CDR1 is SGHRS and CDR2 YFSETQ. The CDR3 has 14 residues. The chain's CDR3 is CASSSGQMNTEAFF. As DNA, the CDR3 is TGCGCCAGCAGCTCGGGACAGATGAACACTGAAGCTTTCTTT.

The chain carries TRBV11-3 and TRBJ2-7; tentatively, D is TRBD2 (5 bases). The CDR3 covers 10 residues. The germline V and J ends were trimmed by 7 bases and 4 bases, with 5 bases remaining between them. The germline V gene has CDR1 SGHNT and CDR2 YENEEA. The CDR3 sequence is CASTGYEQYF. For the CDR3, the DNA is TGTGCCAGCACGGGATACGAGCAGTACTTC.

The genes are TRBV4-2 and TRBJ2-1; D possibly corresponds to TRBD2 (7 bases). Per germline, CDR1 LGHNA and CDR2 YNFKEQ. The CDR3 contains 21 residues. The V end lost 4 bases, the J end lost 9 bases, and 37 bases lay between the germline ends. The CDR3 DNA sequence: TGTGCCAGCAGCCGGGGAGGTCGATGGGACATATTGTCTCGGGGGGCTGGTGAGCAGTTCTTC. Amino acids: CASSRGGRWDILSRGAGEQFF.

The chain employs TRBV6-1 and TRBJ1-1; tentative D call: TRBD1 (6 bases). Between the trimmed V and J ends, which lost 6 bases and 7 bases, there was a span of 21 bases. The CDR3 consists of 15 residues. Germline CDR1 MNHNS, CDR2 SASEGT. Written as DNA, the CDR3 is TGTGCCAGCAGACCCTACAGGGAGGGGATCCATGAAGCTTTCTTT. As protein: CASRPYREGIHEAFF.

This chain uses TRBV25-1 with TRBJ1-2; TRBD1 matches at 7 bases. The CDR3 contains 16 residues. Trimming removed 4 bases from V and 3 bases from J; junction bases left unmatched: 11. CDR1 and CDR2 (germline): MGHDK, SYGVNS. CDR3 protein: CASSAGDSLPDYGYTF. The CDR3, as DNA: TGTGCCAGCAGTGCAGGGGACAGTCTCCCTGACTATGGCTACACCTTC.

The genes are TRBV11-2 and TRBJ1-2; no reliable D call. V was trimmed by 2 bases and J by 3 bases, leaving 19 bases between them. This CDR3 spans 17 amino acids. The germline CDR1 and CDR2 sequences are SGHAT and FQNNGV. The CDR3 nucleotides read TGTGCCAGCAGCTTACCCCTCACAGACCCCAAGGACTATGGCTACACCTTC. Translating it yields CASSLPLTDPKDYGYTF.

The chain carries TRBV7-2 and TRBJ1-2, with TRBD1 identical over 7 bases. The CDR3 sequence is 15 residues long. Germline CDR1 SGHTA, CDR2 FQGNSA. The V gene end was trimmed by 4 bases and the J gene end by 0 bases; junction bases not matched to a gene: 5. The CDR3 reads CASSSRDRTNYGYTF. The CDR3, as DNA: TGTGCCAGCAGCTCCCGGGACAGAACTAACTATGGCTACACCTTC.

This chain uses TRBV4-3 with TRBJ1-1, with D unclear. The CDR3 sequence is 13 residues long. V was pared by 1 base and J by 3 bases, with 6 bases between. The V gene's germline CDR1 is LGHNA and CDR2 YSLEER. The CDR3 protein is CASSQGAYTEAFF. Here the CDR3 DNA reads TGCGCCAGCAGCCAAGGGGCCTACACTGAAGCTTTCTTT.

In DNA form, the CDR3 reads TGTGCCAGCAGCTTAGCATCATACAGGGGGTTGAACACTGAAGCTTTCTTT. Translated, it gives CASSLASYRGLNTEAFF. The rearrangement joins TRBV7-2 to TRBJ1-1; TRBD1 aligns across 8 bases. In germline, CDR1 is SGHTA, CDR2 FQGNSA. V lost 0 bases, J lost 0 bases, and 6 bases stayed unmatched. The CDR3 totals 17 residues.

The CDR3 protein is CASSQERTSGGAKNIQYF. DNA for the CDR3: TGCGCCAGCAGCCAAGAGAGGACTAGCGGGGGAGCCAAAAACATTCAGTACTTC. The chain couples TRBV4-3 to TRBJ2-4; 13 bases match TRBD2. The germline V gene has CDR1 LGHNA and CDR2 YSLEER. Unmatched junction bases numbered 2, after V lost 0 bases and J lost 0 bases. The CDR3 runs to 18 residues.

The chain employs TRBV7-9 and TRBJ1-2, with unresolved D. This CDR3 comprises 15 residues. V was shortened by 0 bases and J by 2 bases, with 10 bases between the two germline ends. Germline loops: CDR1 SEHNR, CDR2 FQNEAQ (reference sequence). DNA of the CDR3: TGTGCCAGCAGCTTAGCGAGGAGGGAAAACTATGGCTACACCTTC. This codes for CASSLARRENYGYTF.

The chain is built from TRBV28 and TRBJ1-1, with D possibly being TRBD1 (5 bases). With 6 bases removed from V and 0 bases from J, the gap between germline ends came to 11 bases. This CDR3 has 14 residues. Germline V CDR1 and CDR2: MDHEN, SYDVKM. The CDR3 spells CASSQTVMNTEAFF. CDR3 sequence (DNA): TGTGCCAGCAGCCAGACAGTAATGAACACTGAAGCTTTCTTT.

Concerning this clone itself: The same CDR3 arises from other DNA sequences in this sample as well. The chain recombines TRBV28 with TRBJ1-6; D is uncertain. The CDR3 consists of 13 residues. CDR1 and CDR2 from the germline V gene are MDHEN and SYDVKM. V lost 7 bases and J 6 bases, leaving 10 bases between the germline ends. Written as DNA, the CDR3 is TGTGCCAGCATGGCAGGCGTTAATTCACCCCTCCACTTT. Its protein is CASMAGVNSPLHF.

The chain recombines TRBV28 with TRBJ1-2, with D hard to call. The CDR3 spans 15 residues. V lost 6 bases and J lost 4, with 18 bases in between. In germline, CDR1 is MDHEN, CDR2 SYDVKM. CDR3 nucleotides: TGTGCCAGCAGGGGGAGAGACCATCTAATCTATGGCTACACCTTC. Protein: CASRGRDHLIYGYTF.

The chain uses TRBV19 and TRBJ2-3; 8 bases map to TRBD2. CDR1 and CDR2 (germline): LNHDA, SQIVND (reference sequence). With 6 bases clipped from V and 4 bases from J, the junction kept 6 bases outside the gene matches. The CDR3 contains 14 residues. For the CDR3, the DNA is TGTGCCAGTAGCCCGATAGCGGGACCAGATACGCAGTATTTT. It translates to CASSPIAGPDTQYF.

The V gene is TRBV7-8, the J gene TRBJ2-3, with D perhaps being TRBD1 or TRBD2 (5 bases each). V shed 7 bases and J shed 6 bases, with 14 bases lying between them. In germline, CDR1 is SGHVS, CDR2 FQNEAQ. CDR3 length: 13 amino acids. The CDR3 here is CASTLAKGDTQYF. For the CDR3, the DNA is TGTGCCAGCACCCTAGCTAAGGGGGATACGCAGTATTTT. Full variable domain (outside the CDR3, taken from reference TRBV7-8 and TRBJ2-3): GAGVSQSPRYKVAKRGQDVALRCDPISGHVSLFWYQQALGQGPEFLTYFQNEAQLDKSGLPSDRFFAERPEGSVSTLKIQRTQQEDSAVYLCASTLAKGDTQYFGPGTRLTVL.

Here the CDR3 DNA reads TGCAGCGTTGCTGAGCCAGGCCCTAACTATGGCTACACCTTC. As protein: CSVAEPGPNYGYTF. This chain connects TRBV29-1 to TRBJ1-2; D is unresolved. CDR1 is SQVTM, CDR2 ANQGSEA, per germline. This CDR3 comprises 14 residues. Trimming removed 4 bases at V and 0 bases at J, with 12 bases between.